This T cell receptor (beta chain) was identified in a study of T-cell reconstitution after alpha-beta-depleted transplantation in children. Preparation of the TCRbeta library involved a method that used unique molecular identifiers. MiXCR, run by TCRdb on the PCR reads, gives a single entry per CDR3 protein. The table lists a few hundred thousand distinct CDR3 sequences, about a tenth of them singletons. This clonotype has more than one count but fewer than ten. The sample in question was PBMCs from the stem cell graft donor, obtained from the stem cell graft. This clonotype was obtained from a human donor who donated a stem cell graft to a child with acute lymphoblastic leukemia.

This chain's CDR3 is CASSLAKSASGIRTQETQYF. The CDR3 coding sequence is TGTGCCAGCAGCTTAGCGAAGTCGGCTAGCGGGATCCGTACCCAAGAGACCCAGTACTTC. The chain carries TRBV7-2 and TRBJ2-5, with TRBD2 matching over 9 bases. Germline lookup yields CDR1 SGHTA and CDR2 FQGNSA. The CDR3 extends over 20 amino acids. J gave up 1 base and V 0 bases, and 15 bases lay outside the gene matches.